This T cell receptor beta chain derives from a study of a mutant IDH1 vaccine in newly diagnosed glioma. Study context: Previous treatment comprised radiotherapy, temozolomide, or both, mostly both.

This clone is categorized as medium-sized. What it recognizes is unknown. Time point noted: baseline, week 1 (first vaccination visit). This sample's treatment: pre-vaccination baseline after standard-of-care therapy. Those who donated had recent WHO grade 3 or 4 IDH1-mutant, ATRX-lost astrocytomas. Germline assignment: CDR1 SGHRS and CDR2 YFSETQ. The CDR3 is 15 residues long. V lost 4 bases and J lost 4; bases outside the gene matches: 3. Study conclusions and caveats: In around 93% of patients, immune responses induced by the vaccine occurred.

The assay was immunoSEQ multiplex PCR, and TCRdb's table has in-frame clones only and misses some. Of approximately 20,000 clones detected, about 85% appear once; the ten largest clones hold approximately 5%. The sample was PBMCs, taken from a glioma patient treated with radiotherapy, temozolomide or both. V gene TRBV5-1 combines with J gene TRBJ1-4, with TRBD1 matching 11 bases. The receptor was isolated from a man aged 40-50 years with glioma. The CDR3 sequence: CASSGTGGNNEKLFF. The CDR3 DNA reads as TGCGCCAGCAGCGGGACAGGGGGGAATAATGAAAAACTGTTTTTT.